This T cell receptor beta chain emerged from a study of control samples from healthy donors and cancer patients. Measured with immunoSEQ multiplex PCR; TCRdb has only the in-frame clones, and not every one. In the table there are about 120,000 clones, 85% to 95% of which are singletons. The CDR3 loop spans 14 amino acids. Germline values: CDR1 SGHRS, CDR2 YFSETQ. V dropped 6 bases and J dropped 0 bases, with 13 bases sitting between them. In this sample, this clone turned up once. V usage is TRBV5-1 and J usage is TRBJ2-7; D call uncertain. This TCR derives from a man in his fifties or sixties with head and neck cancer. Material: PBMCs. The CDR3 region has the DNA TGCGCCAGCAAAGGAATCGATAGCTCCTACGAGCAGTACTTC. This translates into CASKGIDSSYEQYF.